What follows are 26 T cell receptor beta chains derived from one specimen sequenced in a study of cytomegalovirus exposure and HLA in healthy donors. Sequenced by immunoSEQ multiplex PCR; TCRdb stores in-frame clones only, minus some. Of roughly 150,000 clones in the sample, 80% to 90% were seen once. The sample was PBMCs. The receptors were sampled from a woman aged 25 to 39 in good health and CMV-seronegative.

The chain is built from TRBV15 and TRBJ2-3, with 9 bases aligning to TRBD1. The V gene end was trimmed by 0 bases and the J gene end by 5 bases; junction bases not matched to a gene: 15. CDR3 length: 19 amino acids. Germline values: CDR1 LNHNV, CDR2 YYDKDF (reference sequence). The CDR3 spells CATSREQADRDRVGDTQYF. For the CDR3, the DNA is TGTGCCACCAGCAGAGAACAAGCAGACCGGGACAGGGTCGGAGATACGCAGTATTTT.

The chain uses TRBV5-1 and TRBJ2-2; the match to TRBD2 covers 9 bases. The junction had 4 bases not matched to a gene; V was cut back by 1 base and J by 3 bases. Germline V CDR1 and CDR2: SGHRS, YFSETQ. This CDR3 has 16 residues. In DNA, the CDR3 is TGCGCCAGCAGCTTGAGCGGCGGGGGGGACACCGGGGAGCTGTTTTTT. It yields the protein CASSLSGGGDTGELFF.

CDR3 DNA sequence: TGTGCCAGTAGTATCCTCGGGAGGACATCCGAGGTTTACACTGAAGCTTTCTTT. This gives the protein CASSILGRTSEVYTEAFF. The rearrangement links TRBV19 to TRBJ1-1; D might be TRBD1 (5 bases). Trimming cost V 3 bases and J 3 bases, with 23 bases left between them. Germline CDR1 and CDR2: LNHDA and SQIVND (reference sequence). This CDR3 contains 18 residues. The full variable domain, completed using reference TRBV19 and TRBJ1-1, is DGGITQSPKYLFRKEGQNVTLSCEQNLNHDAMYWYRQDPGQGLRLIYYSQIVNDFQKGDIAEGYSVSREKKESFPLTVTSAQKNPTAFYLCASSILGRTSEVYTEAFFGQGTRLTVV.

The chain is built from TRBV27 and TRBJ2-5, with 7 bases lining up with TRBD2. Germline CDR1 and CDR2: MNHEY and SMNVEV (reference sequence). This CDR3 has 16 amino acids. The V segment lost 3 bases and the J segment 2 bases; nucleotides outside the gene matches: 9. The CDR3 sequence: CASSLTFTGGQETQYF. CDR3 bases: TGTGCCAGCAGTTTGACCTTTACGGGGGGACAAGAGACCCAGTACTTC.

CDR3 protein: CAAATGDTEAFF. In nucleotides, the CDR3 is TGTGCCGCAGCGACAGGGGATACTGAAGCTTTCTTT. The chain carries TRBV10-3 and TRBJ1-1; 8 bases fit TRBD1. Trimming took 11 bases from V and 5 from J; bases not matched to a gene: 7. Per the germline V gene, CDR1 is ENHRY and CDR2 is SYGVKD. The CDR3 contains 12 residues.

Only a few counts were recorded for this clone. The gene calls are TRBV7-2 and TRBJ1-5, with D uncertain. CDR3 size: 14 residues. Trimming left V 1 base short and J 1 base short, with 5 bases between. Germline CDR1 is SGHTA and CDR2 is FQGNSA. CDR3 protein: CASSLVGSNQPQHF. The CDR3 region has the DNA TGTGCCAGCAGCTTAGTGGGGAGCAATCAGCCCCAGCATTTT.

This chain connects TRBV7-9 to TRBJ2-3; D unresolved. V was clipped by 3 bases and J by 0 bases, with 7 bases between them. Looked up from germline, CDR1 is SEHNR and CDR2 is FQNEAQ (reference sequence). The CDR3 extends over 14 amino acids. This CDR3 is CASSFMDSTDTQYF. Here the CDR3 DNA reads TGTGCCAGCAGCTTCATGGACAGCACAGATACGCAGTATTTT.

The chain carries TRBV2 and TRBJ1-1, with D possibly being TRBD1 (6 bases). Deletions cut 5 bases from V and 0 bases from J, with 19 bases between. The CDR3 runs 17 residues. Germline V lookup: CDR1 SNHLY, CDR2 FYNNEI. The CDR3 is CASSLTGGPGMNTEAFF. In DNA form, the CDR3 reads TGTGCCAGCAGTTTGACAGGTGGCCCTGGTATGAACACTGAAGCTTTCTTT.

This clone has just a few counts. The gene calls are TRBV27 and TRBJ1-6; D call uncertain. Germline V gene data show CDR1 as MNHEY and CDR2 as SMNVEV (reference sequence). Trimming pared 4 bases from V and 0 bases from J, leaving 10 bases between. CDR3 length: 16 residues. The CDR3 reads CASSWTGSSYNSPLHF. The CDR3 coding sequence is TGTGCCAGCAGTTGGACTGGGAGCTCCTATAATTCACCCCTCCACTTT.

J is TRBJ1-2 and V is TRBV7-9, with 7 nucleotides matching TRBD1. The CDR3 loop spans 14 amino acids. The trim removed 5 bases at V and 3 bases at J, leaving 6 bases unmatched. From germline, CDR1 is SEHNR and CDR2 FQNEAQ (reference sequence). The CDR3, as DNA: TGTGCCAGCAGCCCAAACAGGGGCCACTATGGCTACACCTTC. Its protein is CASSPNRGHYGYTF.

The rearrangement links TRBV9 to TRBJ1-1; 9 positions match TRBD1. Germline V gene sequence: CDR1 SGDLS, CDR2 YYNGEE. The length of the CDR3 is 16 residues. Germline trimming cut 5 bases from V and 6 bases from J; bases unmatched to any gene: 14. The CDR3 sequence is CASSRPGQGRLAEAFF. CDR3 nucleotides: TGTGCCAGCAGTCGACCGGGACAGGGAAGGTTGGCTGAAGCTTTCTTT.

This chain links TRBV6-1 with TRBJ2-5; a weak D match, TRBD1 (5 bases). The V end was cut by 5 bases, the J end by 5 bases, with 12 bases between. The CDR3 has 13 residues. The germline V gene has CDR1 MNHNS and CDR2 SASEGT. In DNA, the CDR3 is TGTGCCAGCAGTCTTCAGGGTCGGGAGACCCAGTACTTC. This gives the protein CASSLQGRETQYF.

The rearrangement joins TRBV7-8 to TRBJ1-2; D is perhaps TRBD1 (5 bases). V dropped 1 base and J dropped 6 bases, with 18 bases sitting between them. Germline CDR1 reads SGHVS; CDR2 reads FQNEAQ. CDR3 length equals 16 residues. The DNA of the CDR3 is TGTGCCAGCAGCTTAGAAGTGTACGGGACTCTAAATGGCTACACCTTC. This translates into CASSLEVYGTLNGYTF.

The gene calls are TRBV5-1 and TRBJ1-3, with D maybe TRBD1 (5 bases). The V gene's germline CDR1 is SGHRS and CDR2 YFSETQ. V lost 4 bases, J lost 0 bases, and 20 bases lay in between. The CDR3 spans 18 residues. The CDR3 DNA reads TGCGCCAGCAGCCCCAAACAGGTCGGAGGGTTCTCTGGAAACACCATATATTTT. This gives the protein CASSPKQVGGFSGNTIYF.

This chain joins TRBV27 and TRBJ2-6, with a tentative D call TRBD1 (6 bases). CDR1 and CDR2 (germline): MNHEY, SMNVEV (reference sequence). Deletions cut 7 bases from V and 3 bases from J, with 19 bases between. The CDR3 contains 17 residues. The CDR3 nucleotides are TGTGCCAGCAAGACCGCTACAGGGAAGTTTGGGGCCAACGTCCTGACTTTC. It is translated as CASKTATGKFGANVLTF.

The V call is TRBV23-1, the J call TRBJ1-2; 8 bases fit TRBD1. TRBV23-1 is an ORF, and what it does is uncertain. The length of the CDR3 is 15 residues. V lost 10 bases, J lost 4 bases, and 14 bases stayed unmatched. CDR3 region: CAILRRTGSSYGYTF. The CDR3 nucleotides read TGCGCCATTCTCAGGCGGACAGGGAGTAGCTATGGCTACACCTTC.

The CDR3 bases are TGCGCCAGCAGCCCGGACGGGCAGGCCTATGGCTACACCTTC. Amino acids: CASSPDGQAYGYTF. This sequence joins TRBV5-1 and TRBJ1-2; no reliable D call. This CDR3 contains 14 residues. Looked up from germline, CDR1 is SGHRS and CDR2 is YFSETQ. Trimming took 4 bases from V and 4 from J, leaving 14 bases between them.

This clone was picked up one time. The CDR3 protein is CSARQGNIQYF. CDR3 nucleotide sequence: TGCAGTGCTAGACAGGGAAACATTCAGTACTTC. The genes are TRBV20-1 and TRBJ2-4, with D possibly being TRBD1 (5 bases). V was shortened by 2 bases and J by 6 bases, with 5 bases between the two germline ends. Germline CDR1 is DFQATT and CDR2 is SNEGSKA (reference sequence). This CDR3 region has 11 residues.

The chain is built from TRBV30 and TRBJ1-1; D might be TRBD1 (6 bases). V was clipped by 4 bases and J by 0 bases, with 9 bases between them. Germline-derived CDR1 and CDR2 are GTSNPN and SVGIG (reference sequence). The CDR3 spans 13 residues. As DNA, the CDR3 is TGTGCCTGGATGGGGACAATGAACACTGAAGCTTTCTTT. Protein sequence: CAWMGTMNTEAFF.

The chain couples TRBV5-8 to TRBJ1-2, with 9 positions matching TRBD1. The germline V gene has CDR1 SGHTS and CDR2 YDEGEE. CDR3 length: 17 residues. V trimming: 0 bases; J trimming: 6 bases; junction bases outside the gene matches: 12. The CDR3 spells CASSLAGGTGRQHGYTF. The CDR3, as DNA: TGTGCCAGCAGCTTGGCGGGCGGGACAGGGCGTCAGCATGGCTACACCTTC.

In this sample, this clone turned up many times. The chain has TRBV27 and TRBJ1-5; the D gene is possibly TRBD1 (5 bases). The CDR3 runs to 16 residues. Germline-derived CDR1 and CDR2 are MNHEY and SMNVEV (reference sequence). The V gene lost 5 bases and the J gene lost 2 bases, with 16 bases spanning the gap. The CDR3: CASSTRPLGGNQPQHF. The CDR3 DNA reads TGTGCCAGCAGTACTCGCCCATTAGGGGGCAATCAGCCCCAGCATTTT.

The rearrangement joins TRBV5-6 to TRBJ2-7, with 9 positions matching TRBD1. This CDR3 is 17 amino acids long. V was pared by 0 bases and J by 6 bases, with 13 bases of the junction left unmatched. CDR1 is SGHDT, CDR2 YYEEEE, per germline. CDR3 coding DNA: TGTGCCAGCAGCTTGGGAGCCGGGACAGGGTCCGTAGGCGAGCAGTACTTC. Translated: CASSLGAGTGSVGEQYF. Based on the CDR3 plus reference TRBV5-6 and TRBJ2-7, the full variable domain is DAGVTQSPTHLIKTRGQQVTLRCSPKSGHDTVSWYQQALGQGPQFIFQYYEEEERQRGNFPDRFSGHQFPNYSSELNVNALLLGDSALYLCASSLGAGTGSVGEQYFGPGTRLTVT.

The rearrangement links TRBV5-6 to TRBJ1-4; 8 nucleotides align to TRBD1. With V trimmed by 1 base and J by 8 bases, 10 bases remained unmatched. The CDR3 consists of 16 residues. Germline V gene sequence: CDR1 SGHDT, CDR2 YYEEEE. The CDR3 sequence: CASSLFWQGAEEKLFF. CDR3 in DNA: TGTGCCAGCAGCTTGTTTTGGCAGGGGGCCGAGGAAAAACTGTTTTTT.

V is TRBV18 and J is TRBJ1-1; a weak D match, TRBD1 (6 bases). The CDR3 runs to 11 residues. Trimming took 6 bases from V and 8 from J, leaving 10 bases between them. Germline V gene lookup returns CDR1 KGHSH and CDR2 LQKENI. In DNA form, the CDR3 reads TGTGCCAGCTCCCTAGACAGGGAAGCTTTCTTT. It translates to CASSLDREAFF. Full variable domain (missing parts from reference TRBV18 and TRBJ1-1): NAGVMQNPRHLVRRRGQEARLRCSPMKGHSHVYWYRQLPEEGLKFMVYLQKENIIDESGMPKERFSAEFPKEGPSILRIQQVVRGDSAAYFCASSLDREAFFGQGTRLTVV.

The chain joins TRBV10-3 to TRBJ2-7, with 7 nucleotides matching TRBD2. This CDR3 comprises 15 residues. V lost 8 bases, J lost 2 bases, and 12 bases stayed unmatched. CDR1 and CDR2 (germline): ENHRY, SYGVKD. In nucleotides, the CDR3 is TGTGCCATCTCGGAGGGTGGCGGGAGTCCCTACGAGCAGTACTTC. Translated: CAISEGGGSPYEQYF.

The chain couples TRBV7-2 to TRBJ2-7; D tentatively reads TRBD1 or TRBD2 (7 bases each). The CDR3 length is 16 residues. Trimming took off 0 bases at V and 4 bases at J, with 16 bases between the two ends. Germline-derived CDR1 and CDR2 are SGHTA and FQGNSA. The CDR3 nucleotides read TGTGCCAGCAGCTTAGCCGGCAGGGGGGGGTTTTACGAGCAGTACTTC. It codes for CASSLAGRGGFYEQYF.